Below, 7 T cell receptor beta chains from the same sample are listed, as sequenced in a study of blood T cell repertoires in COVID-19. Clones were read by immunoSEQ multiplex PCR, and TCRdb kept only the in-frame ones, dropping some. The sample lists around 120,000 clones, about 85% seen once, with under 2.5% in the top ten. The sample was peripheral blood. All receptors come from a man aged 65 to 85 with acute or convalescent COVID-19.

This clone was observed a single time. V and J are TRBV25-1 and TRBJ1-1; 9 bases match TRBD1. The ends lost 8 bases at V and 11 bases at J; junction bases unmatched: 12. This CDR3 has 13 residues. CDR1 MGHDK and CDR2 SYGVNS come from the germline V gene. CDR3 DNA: TGTGCCAGCCAGGGACAGGGAGGGACTGGGGCTTTCTTT. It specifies CASQGQGGTGAFF. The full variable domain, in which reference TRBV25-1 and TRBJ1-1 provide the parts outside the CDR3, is EADIYQTPRYLVIGTGKKITLECSQTMGHDKMYWYQQDPGMELHLIHYSYGVNSTEKGDLSSESTVSRIRTEHFPLTLESARPSHTSQYLCASQGQGGTGAFFGQGTRLTVV.

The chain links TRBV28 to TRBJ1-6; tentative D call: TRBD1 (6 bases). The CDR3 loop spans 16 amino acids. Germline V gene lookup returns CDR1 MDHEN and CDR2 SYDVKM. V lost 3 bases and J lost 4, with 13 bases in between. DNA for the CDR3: TGTGCCAGCAGTTTGGGTGGACAGACATATAATTCACCCCTCCACTTT. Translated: CASSLGGQTYNSPLHF.

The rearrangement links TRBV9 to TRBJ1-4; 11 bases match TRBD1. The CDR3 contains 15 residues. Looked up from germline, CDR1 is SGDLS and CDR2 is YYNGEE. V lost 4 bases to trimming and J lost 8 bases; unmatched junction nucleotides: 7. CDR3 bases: TGTGCCAGCAGCACAGGACAGGGGGCGCAAGAAAAACTGTTTTTT. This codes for CASSTGQGAQEKLFF.

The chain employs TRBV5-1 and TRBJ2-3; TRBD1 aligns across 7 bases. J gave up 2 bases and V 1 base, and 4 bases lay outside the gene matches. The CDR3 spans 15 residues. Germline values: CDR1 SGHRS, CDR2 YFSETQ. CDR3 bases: TGCGCCAGCAGCTTGAGGGACAGTTACACAGATACGCAGTATTTT. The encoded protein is CASSLRDSYTDTQYF.

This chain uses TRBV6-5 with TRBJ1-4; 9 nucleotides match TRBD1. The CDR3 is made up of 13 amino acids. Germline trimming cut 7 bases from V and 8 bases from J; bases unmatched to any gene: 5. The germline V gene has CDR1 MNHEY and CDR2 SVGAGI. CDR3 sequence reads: CASKGTGIEKLFF. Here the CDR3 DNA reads TGTGCCAGCAAAGGGACAGGGATCGAAAAACTGTTTTTT.

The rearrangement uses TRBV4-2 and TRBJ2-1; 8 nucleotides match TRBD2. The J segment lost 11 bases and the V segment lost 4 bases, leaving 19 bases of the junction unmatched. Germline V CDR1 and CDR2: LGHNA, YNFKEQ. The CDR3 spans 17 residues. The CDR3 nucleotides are TGTGCCAGCAGCCCCCGGGAGCAGCGGGGGCCTGGGGAAAAGCAGTTCTTC. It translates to CASSPREQRGPGEKQFF.

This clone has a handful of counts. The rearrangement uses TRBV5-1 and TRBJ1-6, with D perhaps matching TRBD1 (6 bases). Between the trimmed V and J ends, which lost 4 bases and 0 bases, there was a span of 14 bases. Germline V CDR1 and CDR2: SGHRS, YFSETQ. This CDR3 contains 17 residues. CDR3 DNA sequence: TGCGCCAGCAGCCTGGGACAATTGAGCTCCTATAATTCACCCCTCCACTTT. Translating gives CASSLGQLSSYNSPLHF.